This TCR beta chain was documented in a study of early T cells in non-severe SARS-CoV-2 infection. Across the whole study: Chains from this unsorted whole-blood bulk RNA could not be paired.

Germline V gene lookup returns CDR1 SEHNR and CDR2 FQNEAQ (reference sequence). V was cut by 5 bases and J by 0 bases, with 11 bases left in between. The CDR3 sequence is 16 residues long. Each CDR3 protein gets one entry after TCRdb re-called the 5' RACE reads with MiXCR. This table has roughly 75,000 distinct CDR3 sequences, around 12% appearing once. Sequencing was performed on whole blood. The gene calls are TRBV7-9 and TRBJ2-6; D is uncertain. The clonotype was recovered from an adult who was a healthcare worker with PCR-confirmed SARS-CoV-2 infection or an uninfected control (not recorded which). The CDR3 region is CASSPPFRSGANVLTF. As DNA, the CDR3 is TGTGCCAGCAGCCCCCCGTTCCGCTCTGGGGCCAACGTCCTGACTTTC. Based on the CDR3 plus reference TRBV7-9 and TRBJ2-6, the full variable domain is DTGVSQNPRHKITKRGQNVTFRCDPISEHNRLYWYRQTLGQGPEFLTYFQNEAQLEKSRLLSDRFSAERPKGSFSTLEIQRTEQGDSAMYLCASSPPFRSGANVLTFGAGSRLTVL.